This is a list of T cell receptor beta chains from one sample in a study of OX40 agonist ivuxolimab in advanced cancers. TCRdb's copy holds only in-frame clones and misses some; the assay was immunoSEQ multiplex PCR. Found here are around 77,000 clones, under 80% of them singletons; the top ten hold roughly 4.9%. Sequencing was performed on CD4+ or CD8+ T cells sorted from blood, taken in a trial of the OX40 agonist ivuxolimab. The receptors were gathered from an adult with an advanced solid tumor such as melanoma, head and neck, liver or kidney cancer. The CDR3 runs from the conserved cysteine through the conserved F or W. The D gene is left open where the match is weak. Clone size is stated in some rows and not others, as once, few, many or a class when expanded.

clone size	D gene	V gene	J gene	CDR3 DNA	CDR3 protein
few	.	TRBV5-3	TRBJ1-2	TGTGCCTTCTTCCCCCAGGGGCATAACTATGGCTACACCTTC	CAFFPQGHNYGYTF
few	.	TRBV9	TRBJ1-1	TGTGCCAGCAGCTCGGGACATAGAAACACTGAAGCTTTCTTT	CASSSGHRNTEAFF
.	.	TRBV10-3	TRBJ2-3	TGTGCCATCAGTGAGTCCCGGGACCCCGGGGTCCCAGATACGCAGTATTTT	CAISESRDPGVPDTQYF
.	TRBD1	TRBV5-5	TRBJ2-7	TGTGCCAGCAGCGTGGGACAGGGAGTGAACGAGCAGTACTTC	CASSVGQGVNEQYF
many	TRBD2	TRBV6-7	TRBJ2-5	TGTGCCAGCAGTTACTCATCGGGGGGGACCCAGTACTTC	CASSYSSGGTQYF
.	.	TRBV5-1	TRBJ1-1	TGCGCCAGCAGCTTGGCCTTCCAGGCAGGGGAGATACAAGCTTTCTTT	CASSLAFQAGEIQAFF
few	.	TRBV7-6	TRBJ1-1	TGTGCCAGCAGCTTACAGGCAGGCCAGAACACTGAAGCTTTCTTT	CASSLQAGQNTEAFF
.	.	TRBV18	TRBJ1-2	TGTGCCAGCTCACCCAATTTTCAGGGTCTGGACTACACCTTC	CASSPNFQGLDYTF
once	.	TRBV7-3	TRBJ1-5	TGTGCCAGCAGCTTGGGGTCCCCTTCCTCCGATCAGCCCCAGCATTTT	CASSLGSPSSDQPQHF
once	.	TRBV7-9	TRBJ1-1	TGTGCCAGCAGCTTAGGTTCTAGGGACATAGGTGAAGCTTTCTTT	CASSLGSRDIGEAFF
few	TRBD1	TRBV15	TRBJ2-3	TGTGCCACCAGCAGACGACCCGGGACAGGGGCCCGTACTCGGACAGATACGCAGTATTTT	CATSRRPGTGARTRTDTQYF
few	.	TRBV7-8	TRBJ1-2	TGTGCCAGCAGCTTTGGGGGAAGCTTCTATGGCTACACCTTC	CASSFGGSFYGYTF
.	.	TRBV6-5	TRBJ1-4	TGTGCCAGCAAGAACGGGGTTGGAAAACTGTTTTTT	CASKNGVGKLFF
.	TRBD1	TRBV10-3	TRBJ1-1	TGTGCCATCAGGGGGGGACAGGGGGCGAGCACTGAAGCTTTCTTT	CAIRGGQGASTEAFF
.	.	TRBV6-1	TRBJ1-5	TGTGCCAGCAGTGAAGCGGGGTCTACTGGGCATTTT	CASSEAGSTGHF
.	.	TRBV11-2	TRBJ2-7	TGTGCCAGCAGCTTAGGGGGATCACGACGGGTAGGCGAGCAGTACTTC	CASSLGGSRRVGEQYF
.	TRBD2	TRBV28	TRBJ2-3	TGTGCCAGTCCCAAATCCGGGGGACTAGCGGGACCCGGGGATACGCAGTATTTT	CASPKSGGLAGPGDTQYF
.	TRBD2	TRBV14	TRBJ2-1	TGTGCCAGCAGCCAAGCTCTAGCGGGTACGGAGCAGTTCTTC	CASSQALAGTEQFF
.	.	TRBV6-5	TRBJ1-1	TGTGCCAGCAGTTACTCGAGGGGGGGGGACACTGAAGCTTTCTTT	CASSYSRGGDTEAFF
.	.	TRBV6-5	TRBJ1-2	TGTGCCAGCAGTAAGATCCGGGACGGCTATGGCTACACCTTC	CASSKIRDGYGYTF
.	TRBD1	TRBV19	TRBJ1-5	TGTGCCAGCAAAAAAAAACCGGGACAGGGAGGTCAGCCCCAGCATTTT	CASKKKPGQGGQPQHF
.	TRBD2	TRBV7-2	TRBJ2-1	TGTGCCAGCAGCCGAAGCGGGAGCTCCTACAATGAGCAGTTCTTC	CASSRSGSSYNEQFF
.	.	TRBV29-1	TRBJ2-5	TGCAGCGTTGAAAGGAACTCCGGGGAGACCCAGTACTTC	CSVERNSGETQYF
.	.	TRBV19	TRBJ1-1	TGTGCCAGTAGTATGGATCCTGAGAGTCAAGCTTTCTTT	CASSMDPESQAFF
.	.	TRBV28	TRBJ2-5	TGTGCCAGCAGTTTGAGCGGAGGGACCCAGTACTTC	CASSLSGGTQYF
.	.	TRBV4-3	TRBJ1-1	TGCGCCAGCAGCCAAGGAGGGGTAAGTGGTGAAGCTTTCTTT	CASSQGGVSGEAFF
once	TRBD2	TRBV11-3	TRBJ2-2	TGTGCCAGCAGCTTAACTGGGACTAAGGGCGGGGAGCTGTTTTTT	CASSLTGTKGGELFF
.	.	TRBV4-1	TRBJ2-2	TGCGCCAGCAGCCGCCCGGGGGCTGATGTGGAGCTGTTTTTT	CASSRPGADVELFF